The present T cell receptor beta chain was sequenced within a study of control samples from healthy donors and cancer patients. The assay was immunoSEQ multiplex PCR, and TCRdb's table has in-frame clones only and misses some. The data show 150,000 to 200,000 clones, 90% to 95% seen once. Germline V gene sequence: CDR1 SNHLY, CDR2 FYNNEI. This CDR3 comprises 13 residues. With 4 bases removed from V and 4 bases from J, the gap between germline ends came to 8 bases. The TCR originated in a man aged 18 to 35 in good health. The rearrangement joins TRBV2 to TRBJ2-1; possible D gene TRBD1, 6 bases. The sample taken for sequencing was blood. CDR3 sequence (DNA): TGTGCCAGCAGTGGGGACACATACAATGAGCAGTTCTTC. Amino acids: CASSGDTYNEQFF. Full variable domain (outside the CDR3, taken from reference TRBV2 and TRBJ2-1): EPEVTQTPSHQVTQMGQEVILRCVPISNHLYFYWYRQILGQKVEFLVSFYNNEISEKSEIFDDQFSVERPDGSNFTLKIRSTKLEDSAMYFCASSGDTYNEQFFGPGTRLTVL.